This T cell receptor (beta chain) was documented in a study of blood T cell repertoires in COVID-19. Study information: T cells, B-cell-depleted T cells, or PBMCs supplied cDNA or gDNA.

In the authors' methods: Reference gene primers were amplified, and this amplification served to estimate nucleated cell counts. Sequencing was performed with immunoSEQ multiplex PCR; in TCRdb, only in-frame clones are kept and a portion is missing. The V and J calls and clone size are taken from that table; D and trimming were inferred from the DNA. The sample shows about 480,000 clones, about 88% of them seen only once. The material sequenced was peripheral blood. The source is a woman in her 50s with COVID-19, enrolled during active disease.

The CDR3 DNA reads TGTGCCAGCAGCTTGGCCGCGGGCGCCCACGAGCAGTACTTC. This codes for CASSLAAGAHEQYF. The chain couples TRBV5-6 to TRBJ2-7; D perhaps matches TRBD2 (5 bases). From germline, CDR1 is SGHDT and CDR2 YYEEEE. The CDR3 has 14 amino acids. Trimming removed 0 bases from V and 5 bases from J, with 12 bases in between. The full variable domain, completed using reference TRBV5-6 and TRBJ2-7, is DAGVTQSPTHLIKTRGQQVTLRCSPKSGHDTVSWYQQALGQGPQFIFQYYEEEERQRGNFPDRFSGHQFPNYSSELNVNALLLGDSALYLCASSLAAGAHEQYFGPGTRLTVT.